The 2 T cell receptor beta chains presented below share a single source sample, sequenced in a study of blood T cell repertoires in COVID-19. Clones were sequenced by immunoSEQ multiplex PCR, and TCRdb holds only the in-frame ones, with some missing. The sample includes fewer than 300,000 clones, approximately 85% of them seen just once. Material: peripheral blood. All receptors derive from a woman aged 25 to 45 with acute or convalescent COVID-19.

The rearrangement uses TRBV9 and TRBJ1-1; D remains unclear. There are 14 residues in the CDR3. Trimming removed 4 bases from V and 5 bases from J, with 15 bases in between. Germline values: CDR1 SGDLS, CDR2 YYNGEE. The CDR3 bases are TGTGCCAGCAGCTCAGTCTTAACAATGACTGAAGCTTTCTTT. Translated: CASSSVLTMTEAFF.

This sequence joins TRBV21-1 and TRBJ1-3; the table gives TRBD1 as D, unverified against the DNA. TRBV21-1 is designated a pseudogene. The CDR3 length is 19 residues. In nucleotides, the CDR3 is TGTGCCAGCGTAATCAAACATCAGGGGCTACCCGAAATCGGAAACACCATATATTTT. It encodes CASVIKHQGLPEIGNTIYF.